This T cell receptor (beta chain) came from a study of cytomegalovirus exposure and HLA in healthy donors. Findings and caveats of the study: The study labeled 150 to 200 TCR beta chains cytomegalovirus-associated. A later analysis found that most CMV-associated TCR beta chains appeared HLA-restricted. Both high specificity and high sensitivity reportedly marked the classifier's diagnosis of cytomegalovirus status.

This PCR relied on a set of 60 Vbeta primers and 13 Jbeta primers. Sequenced by immunoSEQ multiplex PCR; TCRdb stores in-frame clones only, minus some. The sample has 60,000 to 100,000 clones; around 79% are singletons. This CDR3 is built from 18 residues. Germline V gene sequence: CDR1 LNHDA, CDR2 SQIVND (reference sequence). J was trimmed by 6 bases and V by 6 bases; bases with no gene match: 21. A word on this clone: As yet, its antigen is unknown.

This receptor was identified in a male donor in good health and CMV-seropositive. Sequenced sample: PBMCs. This chain links TRBV19 with TRBJ2-3, with TRBD2 matching 7 bases. CDR3 in DNA: TGTGCCAGTAGCTACTCAGCGGGGTCCCCCTCGAGGATGGATACGCAGTATTTT. Protein: CASSYSAGSPSRMDTQYF.